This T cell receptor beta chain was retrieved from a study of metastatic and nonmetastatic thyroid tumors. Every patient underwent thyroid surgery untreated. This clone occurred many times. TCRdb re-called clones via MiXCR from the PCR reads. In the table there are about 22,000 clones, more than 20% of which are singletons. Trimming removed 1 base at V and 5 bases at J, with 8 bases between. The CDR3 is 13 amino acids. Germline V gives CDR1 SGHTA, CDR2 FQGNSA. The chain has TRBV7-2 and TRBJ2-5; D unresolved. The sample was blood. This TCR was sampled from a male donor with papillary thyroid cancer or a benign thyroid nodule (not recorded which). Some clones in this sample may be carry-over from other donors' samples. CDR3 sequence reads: CASSLVKRETQYF. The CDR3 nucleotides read TGTGCCAGCAGCTTAGTCAAGAGGGAGACCCAGTACTTC.